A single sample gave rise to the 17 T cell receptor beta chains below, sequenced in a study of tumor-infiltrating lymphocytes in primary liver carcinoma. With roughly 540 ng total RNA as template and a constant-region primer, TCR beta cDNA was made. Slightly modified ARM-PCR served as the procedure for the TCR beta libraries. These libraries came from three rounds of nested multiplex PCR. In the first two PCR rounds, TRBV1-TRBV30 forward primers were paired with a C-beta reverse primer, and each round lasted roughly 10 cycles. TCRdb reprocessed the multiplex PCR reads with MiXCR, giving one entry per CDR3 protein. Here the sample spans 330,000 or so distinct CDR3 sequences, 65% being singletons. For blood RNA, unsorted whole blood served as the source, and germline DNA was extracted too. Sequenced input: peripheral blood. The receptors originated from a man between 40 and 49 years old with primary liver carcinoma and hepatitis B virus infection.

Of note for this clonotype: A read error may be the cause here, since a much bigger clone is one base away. CDR3 bases: TGTGCCAGCAATTACTCCTTTCGCTCTGGAAACACCATATATTTT. It codes for CASNYSFRSGNTIYF. The rearrangement uses TRBV6-5 and TRBJ1-3; no clear D gene. CDR1 is MNHEY, CDR2 SVGAGI, per germline. The CDR3 has 15 residues.

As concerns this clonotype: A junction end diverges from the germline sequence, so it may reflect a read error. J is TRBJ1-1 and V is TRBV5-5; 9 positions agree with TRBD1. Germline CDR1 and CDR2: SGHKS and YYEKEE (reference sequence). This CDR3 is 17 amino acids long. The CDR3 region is CASSFRTGDYMNTEVFF. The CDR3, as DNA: TGTGCCAGCAGCTTCCGGACAGGGGACTATATGAACACTGAAGTTTTCTTT.

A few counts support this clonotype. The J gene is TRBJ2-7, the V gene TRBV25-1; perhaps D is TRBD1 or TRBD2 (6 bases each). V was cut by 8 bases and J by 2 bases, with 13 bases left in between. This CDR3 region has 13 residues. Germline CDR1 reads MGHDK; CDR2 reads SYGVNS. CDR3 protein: CASEWGATYEQYF. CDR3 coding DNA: TGTGCCAGCGAATGGGGGGCGACCTACGAGCAGTACTTC.

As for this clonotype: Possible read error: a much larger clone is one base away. The CDR3 here is CASSYSGVEAYVQYF. The DNA of the CDR3 is TGTGCCAGCAGTTACTCGGGTGTAGAAGCCTACGTGCAGTACTTC. The chain has TRBV6-5 and TRBJ2-7; unclear D gene. CDR3 length equals 15 residues. Germline lookup yields CDR1 MNHEY and CDR2 SVGAGI.

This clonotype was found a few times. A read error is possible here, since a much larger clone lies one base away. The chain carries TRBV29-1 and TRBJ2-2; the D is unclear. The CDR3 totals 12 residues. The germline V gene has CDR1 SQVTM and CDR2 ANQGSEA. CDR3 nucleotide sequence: TGCGGCGTCATTGAGAACACCGGGGAGCTGTTTTTT. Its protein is CGVIENTGELFF.

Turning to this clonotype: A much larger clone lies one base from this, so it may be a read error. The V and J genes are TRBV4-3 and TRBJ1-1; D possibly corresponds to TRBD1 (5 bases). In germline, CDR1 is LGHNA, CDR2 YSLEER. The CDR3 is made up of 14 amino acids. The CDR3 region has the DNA TGCGCCAGCAGCCAAGATCCGGTACAGGCAGAAGCTTTGTTT. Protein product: CASSQDPVQAEALF.

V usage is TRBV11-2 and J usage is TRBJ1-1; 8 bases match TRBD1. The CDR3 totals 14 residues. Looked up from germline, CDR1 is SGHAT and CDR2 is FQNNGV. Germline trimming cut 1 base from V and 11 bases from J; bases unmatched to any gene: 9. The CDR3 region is CASSLAGGIDDAFF. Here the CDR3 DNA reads TGTGCCAGCAGCTTAGCAGGGGGCATCGATGATGCTTTCTTT.

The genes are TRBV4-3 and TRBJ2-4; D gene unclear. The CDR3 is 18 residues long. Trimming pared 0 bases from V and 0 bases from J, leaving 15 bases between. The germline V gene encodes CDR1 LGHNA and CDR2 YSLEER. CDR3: CASSQDISLGVAKNIQYF. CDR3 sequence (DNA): TGCGCCAGCAGCCAAGATATATCTCTAGGAGTAGCCAAAAACATTCAGTACTTC.

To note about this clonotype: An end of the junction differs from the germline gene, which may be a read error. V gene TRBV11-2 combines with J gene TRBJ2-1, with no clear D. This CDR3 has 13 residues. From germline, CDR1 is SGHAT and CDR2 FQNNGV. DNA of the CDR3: TGCACCAGCAGCTTAGCTTCCTATAATGAGCAGTTCTTC. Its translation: CTSSLASYNEQFF.

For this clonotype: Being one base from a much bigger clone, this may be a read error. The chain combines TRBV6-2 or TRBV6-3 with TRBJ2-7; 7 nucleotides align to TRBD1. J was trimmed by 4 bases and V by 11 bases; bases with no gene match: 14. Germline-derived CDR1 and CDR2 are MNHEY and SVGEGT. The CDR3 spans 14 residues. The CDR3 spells CAARFDRERYEQYF. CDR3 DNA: TGTGCCGCCAGATTCGACAGGGAGAGGTACGAGCAGTACTTC.

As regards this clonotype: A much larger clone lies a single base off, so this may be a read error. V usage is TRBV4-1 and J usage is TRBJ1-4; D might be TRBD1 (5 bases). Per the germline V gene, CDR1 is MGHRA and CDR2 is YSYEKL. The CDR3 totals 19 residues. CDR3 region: CAGSQARGGELTTNEKLFF. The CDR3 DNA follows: TGCGCCGGCAGCCAAGCCCGGGGGGGTGAGCTGACAACTAATGAAAAACTGTTTTTT.

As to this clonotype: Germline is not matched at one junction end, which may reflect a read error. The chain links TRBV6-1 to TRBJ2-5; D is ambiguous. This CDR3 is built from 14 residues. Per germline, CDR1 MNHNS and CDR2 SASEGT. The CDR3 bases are TGTGCCAGCAGTGACGTAAGAAGTGACGAGACCCGGTACTTC. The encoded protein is CASSDVRSDETRYF.

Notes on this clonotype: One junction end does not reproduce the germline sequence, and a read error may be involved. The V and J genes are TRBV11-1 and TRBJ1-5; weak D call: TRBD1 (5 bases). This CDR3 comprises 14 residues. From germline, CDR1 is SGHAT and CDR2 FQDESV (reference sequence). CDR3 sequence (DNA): TGTGCCAACAGCCCGAGAGGGGGCAATCAGCCCCAGCATTTT. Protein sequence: CANSPRGGNQPQHF.

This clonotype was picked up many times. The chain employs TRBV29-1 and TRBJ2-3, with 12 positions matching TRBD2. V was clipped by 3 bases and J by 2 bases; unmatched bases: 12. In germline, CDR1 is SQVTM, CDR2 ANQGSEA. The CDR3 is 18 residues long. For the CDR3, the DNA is TGCAGCGTTGACGGAGGGCTAGCGGGAGGGCCCCTCACAGATACGCAGTATTTT. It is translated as CSVDGGLAGGPLTDTQYF.

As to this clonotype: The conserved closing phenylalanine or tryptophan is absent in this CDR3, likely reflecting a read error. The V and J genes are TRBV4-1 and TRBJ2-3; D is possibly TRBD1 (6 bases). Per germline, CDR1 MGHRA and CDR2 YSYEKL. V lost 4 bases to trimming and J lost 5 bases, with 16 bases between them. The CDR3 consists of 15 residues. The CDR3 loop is CASSPLGRGIDTQYL. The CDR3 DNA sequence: TGCGCCAGCAGCCCTCTCGGCAGGGGAATAGATACGCAGTATTTA.

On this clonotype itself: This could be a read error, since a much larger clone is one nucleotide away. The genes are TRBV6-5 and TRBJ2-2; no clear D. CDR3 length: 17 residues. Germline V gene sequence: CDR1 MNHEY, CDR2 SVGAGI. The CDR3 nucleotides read TGTGCCAGCAGTTACTCGAGTCGGGTTTGGAACATCGGGGAGCTGTTTTTT. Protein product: CASSYSSRVWNIGELFF.

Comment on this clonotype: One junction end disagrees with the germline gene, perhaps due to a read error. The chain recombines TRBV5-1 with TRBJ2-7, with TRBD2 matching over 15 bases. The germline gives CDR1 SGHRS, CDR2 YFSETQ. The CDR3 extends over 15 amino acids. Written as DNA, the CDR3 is TGCGCCAGCAACGTAATGGGACTAGCGGGAGGCGAGCAATACTTC. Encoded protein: CASNVMGLAGGEQYF. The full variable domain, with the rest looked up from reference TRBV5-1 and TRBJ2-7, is KAGVTQTPRYLIKTRGQQVTLSCSPISGHRSVSWYQQTPGQGLQFLFEYFSETQRNKGNFPGRFSGRQFSNSRSEMNVSTLELGDSALYLCASNVMGLAGGEQYFGPGTRLTVT.